Listed here are 13 T cell receptor beta chains from one sample, sequenced in a study of T cell changes during pregnancy in multiple sclerosis. Clones were sequenced by immunoSEQ multiplex PCR, and TCRdb holds only the in-frame ones, with some missing. The table lists approximately 70,000 clones, 94% of them singletons. Sequenced material: CD4+ T cells from peripheral blood mononuclear cells, taken after pregnancy. All receptors come from a female donor with multiple sclerosis, enrolled in a pregnancy study.

V is TRBV2 and J is TRBJ2-1; TRBD2 might be the D (6 bases). The length of the CDR3 is 12 residues. Germline V CDR1 and CDR2: SNHLY, FYNNEI. Trimming left V 0 bases short and J 12 bases short, with 9 bases between. CDR3 sequence (DNA): TGTGCCAGCAGTGAAGCGGGGCGGGGGCAGTTCTTC. It encodes CASSEAGRGQFF.

The chain is built from TRBV11-3 and TRBJ1-2, with D perhaps matching TRBD1 (5 bases). CDR3 size: 16 residues. Germline assignment: CDR1 SGHNT and CDR2 YENEEA. Trimming stripped 1 base from V and 8 bases from J, with 20 bases between. The CDR3 region has the DNA TGTGCCAGCAGCTTAGGGGGGGGTGGCTCAGACGAGGGCTACACCTTC. Translation: CASSLGGGGSDEGYTF.

V usage is TRBV4-3 and J usage is TRBJ2-2; no definite D call. The CDR3 has 15 amino acids. The V end was cut by 2 bases, the J end by 8 bases, with 15 bases between. Germline CDR1 and CDR2: LGHNA and YSLEER. CDR3 protein: CASSQTSSVGGELFF. CDR3 DNA: TGCGCCAGCAGCCAAACGTCAAGCGTCGGAGGGGAGCTGTTTTTT.

The CDR3 spells CASSSRQGGQPQHF. The CDR3 DNA is TGTGCCAGCAGCTCCAGACAGGGGGGTCAGCCCCAGCATTTT. The chain joins TRBV7-8 to TRBJ1-5; TRBD1 agrees at 9 bases. CDR1 and CDR2 (germline): SGHVS, FQNEAQ. The CDR3 length is 14 residues. Unmatched junction bases numbered 4, after V lost 4 bases and J lost 6 bases. The variable domain in full, completed from reference TRBV7-8 and TRBJ1-5, reads GAGVSQSPRYKVAKRGQDVALRCDPISGHVSLFWYQQALGQGPEFLTYFQNEAQLDKSGLPSDRFFAERPEGSVSTLKIQRTQQEDSAVYLCASSSRQGGQPQHFGDGTRLSIL.

This chain uses TRBV28 with TRBJ2-4; 7 bases line up with TRBD2. Germline V gene lookup returns CDR1 MDHEN and CDR2 SYDVKM. This CDR3 comprises 13 residues. Trimming cost V 6 bases and J 9 bases; bases outside gene matches: 8. The CDR3 spells CASRGGTVVIQYF. The CDR3 DNA is TGTGCCAGCAGGGGAGGGACGGTAGTCATTCAGTACTTC.

The V and J genes are TRBV7-9 and TRBJ2-5; 11 bases align to TRBD2. Germline CDR1 reads SEHNR; CDR2 reads FQNEAQ (reference sequence). V was clipped by 5 bases and J by 5 bases; unmatched bases: 10. This CDR3 has 16 residues. CDR3 in amino acids: CASSALAGGPFETQYF. CDR3 DNA: TGTGCCAGCAGCGCATTAGCGGGAGGGCCGTTCGAGACCCAGTACTTC. Combining the CDR3 with reference TRBV7-9 and TRBJ2-5 gives the whole variable domain DTGVSQNPRHKITKRGQNVTFRCDPISEHNRLYWYRQTLGQGPEFLTYFQNEAQLEKSRLLSDRFSAERPKGSFSTLEIQRTEQGDSAMYLCASSALAGGPFETQYFGPGTRLLVL.

V gene TRBV6-5 combines with J gene TRBJ2-3, with 8 bases that match TRBD1. The CDR3 runs 16 residues. Germline lookup yields CDR1 MNHEY and CDR2 SVGAGI. J gave up 5 bases and V 0 bases, and 7 bases lay outside the gene matches. CDR3 DNA: TGTGCCAGCAGTTACTCGGGCAGGGGGCCTGGAGATACGCAGTATTTT. This codes for CASSYSGRGPGDTQYF.

This CDR3 reads CASSIDSPGNGGELFF. The CDR3 region has the DNA TGTGCCAGTAGTATAGATTCGCCAGGGAATGGCGGGGAGCTGTTTTTT. This chain joins TRBV19 and TRBJ2-2; D may be TRBD1 (5 bases). The CDR3 extends over 16 amino acids. Germline-derived CDR1 and CDR2 are LNHDA and SQIVND (reference sequence). Trimming removed 0 bases at V and 7 bases at J, with 15 bases between.

The chain uses TRBV11-2 and TRBJ1-1, with unresolved D. V shed 5 bases and J shed 1 base, with 11 bases lying between them. The CDR3 totals 14 residues. Per the germline V gene, CDR1 is SGHAT and CDR2 is FQNNGV. In DNA, the CDR3 is TGTGCCAGCAGCATACGTCACGGGAACACTGAAGCTTTCTTT. Translating gives CASSIRHGNTEAFF.

The chain carries TRBV7-2 and TRBJ2-1, with 11 bases matching TRBD2. The germline gives CDR1 SGHTA, CDR2 FQGNSA. The CDR3 contains 18 residues. The trim removed 4 bases at V and 6 bases at J, leaving 14 bases unmatched. This CDR3 is CASSSTFPSGRIGNEQFF. CDR3 bases: TGTGCCAGCAGCTCTACGTTCCCTAGCGGGAGGATAGGCAATGAGCAGTTCTTC.

The chain couples TRBV5-1 to TRBJ1-1, with D perhaps matching TRBD1 (6 bases). Germline CDR1 SGHRS, CDR2 YFSETQ. This CDR3 is 15 amino acids long. V lost 4 bases and J lost 0, with 13 bases in between. The CDR3 loop reads CASSLLDRVNTEAFF. The CDR3 bases are TGCGCCAGCAGCCTCCTGGACAGAGTGAACACTGAAGCTTTCTTT.

The chain uses TRBV27 and TRBJ2-7, with a possible D match to TRBD2 (6 bases). The CDR3 spans 14 residues. Trimming shortened V by 5 bases and J by 0 bases, and 11 bases separated the two germline ends. Germline V gives CDR1 MNHEY, CDR2 SMNVEV (reference sequence). In DNA form, the CDR3 reads TGTGCCAGCAGTCCCGCGGGGCGCTCCTACGAGCAGTACTTC. Residues: CASSPAGRSYEQYF.

This clone showed up just once. J is TRBJ2-2 and V is TRBV18; 13 bases align to TRBD2. V trimming: 4 bases; J trimming: 6 bases; junction bases outside the gene matches: 2. CDR3 length equals 15 residues. The germline V gene has CDR1 KGHSH and CDR2 LQKENI. The CDR3 DNA sequence: TGTGCCAGCTCACGGACTAGCGGGAGAGCCGGGGAGCTGTTTTTT. This sequence encodes CASSRTSGRAGELFF.